This entry describes one T cell receptor beta chain. This clone was seen once. The specificity of this receptor is unknown. Per-nucleotide qualities are absent, and no much larger clonotype sits a single base away. Via the germline V gene (reference sequence), CDR1 is MNHEY and CDR2 SMNVEV. The trim is 6 bases for V and 0 bases for J, with a gap of 8 bases between the germline ends. Counted from cysteine to phenylalanine, this CDR3 has 13 amino acids. The read is trimmed to its CDR3 DNA, 39 bases read in frame from base 1. The immunoSEQ hsTCRB v3.0 assay was used at survey level resolution to sequence the TRB variable region. A depth of about 40,000-55,000 T-cell genomes per sample was targeted for TRB sequencing. Pooled TRB libraries were sequenced on an Illumina MiSeq with a v3 150-cycle kit. The original methods were these. Repertoire analysis was performed in R inside a reproducible Nextflow workflow that covered QC, data transformation and analysis. LymphoSeq2, an R package for exploring AIRR-Seq data, was used to implement the custom analyses. A handful of samples that produced fewer than 5000 total TRB sequences were removed, so about 200 HIV repertoires were analyzed. Among the roughly 190 retained HIV repertoires, 55 to 60 were collected before ART initiation and 120 to 140 after ART initiation. Repertoires were downsampled to 5000 TRB nucleotide sequences, with summary statistics averaged over 100 downsampling iterations. Only TRB sequences with CDR3 regions of at least seven amino acids were retained for analysis. Diversity was measured with a Shannon entropy-derived clonality score and the Gini coefficient. Repertoire networks linked the top 5000 CDR3 amino acid sequences whenever two sequences differed by an edit distance of one. Antigen specificity groups and MHC restriction were predicted for TRB CDR3 amino acid sequences with GLIPH2. To flag known CMV, EBV, HIV or tissue antigen associations, CDR3 amino acid sequences were matched against VDJdb and McPAS-TCR. Pre-ART, post-ART and control groups were compared with Wilcoxon signed-rank tests and Holm-Bonferroni correction. TCRdb holds this immuneACCESS table with in-frame rearrangements only. Some clones are missing; in checked studies, unresolved V genes explain under half, and the rest has no known cause. V and J calls and clone size are given by that table; D and trimming were obtained from the DNA. The sample data list around 23,000 clones, and 87% of these were observed just once. Jointly, the top ten make up about 8.5% of the sample.

Inclusion was restricted to participants for whom at least one PBMC sample before ART initiation and at least two post-ART samples were available. All participants with HIV were treated in the United States of America. Before DNA extraction, cryopreserved samples of roughly 1-10 million PBMC were thawed and washed. At the time of the earliest PBMC sample, participants with HIV were aged between roughly 20 and 55 years. Each participant contributed PBMC samples from 1-4 timepoints before ART initiation and 2-8 timepoints after ART initiation, with a median of 7 samples. For every participant, serial HIV viral load, CD4+ T-cell count, ART history and demographic data were obtained. A Qiagen kit on a QIAcube was used to extract genomic DNA from unsorted PBMC, with samples processed in batches of 12. These data are taken from a study of long-term antiretroviral therapy in people with HIV (dated by TCRdb to the early 2020s). A note on the overall study: Collection of the earliest samples took place about a decade ahead of the 2015 WHO recommendation for immediate ART, at a time when ART was typically delayed until CD4 counts fell. Whether ART initiation and durable HIV suppression were associated with changes in peripheral blood TRB repertoire composition and diversity was tested in a retrospective serial study. From some 30 adults with confirmed HIV infection, the cohort provided some 200 cryopreserved PBMC samples, gathered serially across a mean of about six years (range 1-12). About 35% of the 30 participants with HIV were female. No cross-contamination during QIAcube processing was shown when test extractions of a monoclonal T-cell line were performed alongside around 30 polyclonal samples.

General conclusions and limits of the study: Compared with controls, HIV repertoires had narrower CDR3 length ranges, and the network structure pointed to an antigen-experienced repertoire that shifted only slightly toward naive after ART. The samples were dated from 2004 to 2017, and the ART regimens that were used may be less effective than current ART regimens. No data were available on ART adherence, viral resistance or therapy changes, limiting inferences about post-ART repertoire changes. Because cell numbers in pre-ART samples were limited, unsorted PBMC were profiled instead of sorted CD4+ and CD8+ T cells. Starting ART was linked to a significant rise in TRB diversity, yet even after long-term ART the diversity remained significantly lower than in transplant donor controls. Since PBMC availability was limited, sequencing covered only the TCR beta chain, with no alpha chain pairing. The repertoire was dominated across all time points by expanded TRB clones identified before ART initiation, although this dominance was seen to fluctuate and to decrease in many PLHIV after ART.

Recombination joined TRBV27 with TRBJ1-1, with an unclear D gene assignment. The sequencing used unsorted PBMCs, collected 1.8 years before starting antiretroviral therapy. This clonotype originated in a middle-aged man with HIV. The encoded CDR3 is CASRLQMNTEAFF. In nucleotide form, the sequence is TGTGCCAGCAGGCTACAGATGAACACTGAAGCTTTCTTT.